Sequencing of this T cell receptor (beta chain) was carried out in a study of CD8 T cells in Susac syndrome. The multiple sclerosis controls were treatment-naive patients with relapsing-remitting disease that was stable or active. The length of the CDR3 is 16 residues. Germline V gives CDR1 MRHNA, CDR2 SNTAGT. V lost 8 bases and J lost 0, with 17 bases in between. Random hexamers were used to reverse transcribe the RNA input (roughly 0.5 to 1 ug). Across 54 Vbeta and 13 Jbeta, TCR beta CDR3 was amplified with immunoSEQ multiplex PCR. A single record per CDR3 protein comes from TCRdb applying MiXCR to the immunoSEQ multiplex PCR reads. The repertoire holds fewer than 350,000 distinct CDR3 sequences, with approximately 91% as singletons.

The sequenced sample was CD8+ T cells from PBMCs. The sequence was collected from a human donor with multiple sclerosis. The chain is built from TRBV6-4 and TRBJ1-5; D is uncertain. The CDR3 spells CASGSYLGNSNQPQHF. In nucleotides, the CDR3 is TGTGCCAGCGGTTCGTATCTGGGGAATAGCAATCAGCCCCAGCATTTT.